This TCR beta chain was observed in a study of shared clonotypes between healthy human individuals. Notes on the study in general: The diversity represented, both genetic and in exposure history, was limited by few donors.

The table lists this clone with a count of one. The antigen is undetermined. The CDR3 is made up of 15 amino acids. Germline CDR1 WSHSY, CDR2 SAAADI. The junction had 7 bases not matched to a gene; V was cut back by 4 bases and J by 5 bases. Profiling relied on immunoSEQ multiplex PCR, and the TCRdb table lists in-frame clones only, not all of them. Of roughly 530,000 clones in the sample, 90% to 97% were seen once. This TCR came from a woman in her twenties or thirties in good health. The source material was naive CD4+ T cells sorted from blood. Documented subset: CD45RA+ positively selected. The chain joins TRBV10-2 to TRBJ1-5; 8 bases match TRBD1. CDR3 protein: CASSGPGGFDQPQHF. The CDR3 DNA reads TGCGCCAGCAGTGGGCCAGGGGGCTTCGATCAGCCCCAGCATTTT.